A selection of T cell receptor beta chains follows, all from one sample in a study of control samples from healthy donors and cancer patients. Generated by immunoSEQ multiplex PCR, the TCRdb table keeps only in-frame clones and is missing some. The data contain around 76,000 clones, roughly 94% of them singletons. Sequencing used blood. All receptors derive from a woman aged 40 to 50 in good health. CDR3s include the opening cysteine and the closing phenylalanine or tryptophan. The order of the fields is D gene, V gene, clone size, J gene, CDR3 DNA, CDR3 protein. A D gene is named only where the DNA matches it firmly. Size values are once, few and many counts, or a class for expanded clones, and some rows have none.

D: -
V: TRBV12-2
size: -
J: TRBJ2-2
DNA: TGTGCAAGTCGCTTAGAGGGCCGGGACCCGACTAGCGGGAGACCCCCCACCGGGGAGCTGTTTTTT
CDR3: CASRLEGRDPTSGRPPTGELFF

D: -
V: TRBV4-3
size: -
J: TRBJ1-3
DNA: TGCGCCAGCAGCCTCCCCAGGGGACGGTCTGGAAACACCATATATTTT
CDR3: CASSLPRGRSGNTIYF

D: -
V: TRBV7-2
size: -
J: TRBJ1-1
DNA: TGTGCCAGCAGCTTAGGGTCGGGCTTCCCTACTGAAGCTTTCTTT
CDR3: CASSLGSGFPTEAFF

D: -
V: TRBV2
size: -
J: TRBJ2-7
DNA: TGTGCCAGCAGTAACCCGGGACAAACCTACGAGCAGTACTTC
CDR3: CASSNPGQTYEQYF

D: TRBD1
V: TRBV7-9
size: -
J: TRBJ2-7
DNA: TGTGCCAGAGAGACAGGGTCTGACGAGCAGTACTTC
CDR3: CARETGSDEQYF

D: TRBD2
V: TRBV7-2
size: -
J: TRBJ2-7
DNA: TGTGCCAGCAGCTTCGCTACTAGCGGGACGTACAACTCCTACGAGCAGTACTTC
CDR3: CASSFATSGTYNSYEQYF

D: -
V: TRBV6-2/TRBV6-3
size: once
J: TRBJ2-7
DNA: TGTGCCAGCAGTAGGGACACCGCCTACGAGCAGTACTTC
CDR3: CASSRDTAYEQYF

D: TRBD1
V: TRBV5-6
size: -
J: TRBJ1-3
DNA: TGTGCCAGCAGCGCTATTACAGGGGAGCTTGGAAACACCATATATTTT
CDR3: CASSAITGELGNTIYF

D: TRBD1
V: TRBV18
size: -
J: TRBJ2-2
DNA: TGTGCCAGCTCACCAATAGGGACAGGCTCGAACACCGGGGAGCTGTTTTTT
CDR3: CASSPIGTGSNTGELFF

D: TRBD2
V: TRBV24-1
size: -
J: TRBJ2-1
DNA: TGTGCCACCAGTGAACCTCCGCGGGGGGCCATAGGGAATGAGCAGTTCTTC
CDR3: CATSEPPRGAIGNEQFF

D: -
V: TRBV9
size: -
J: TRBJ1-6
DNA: TGTGCCAGCAGCCGCGACAGCTCCTATAATTCACCCCTCCACTTT
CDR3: CASSRDSSYNSPLHF

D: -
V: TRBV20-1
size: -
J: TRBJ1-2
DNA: TGCAGTGCGGGCAGGGCACAAGGCTACACCTTC
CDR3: CSAGRAQGYTF

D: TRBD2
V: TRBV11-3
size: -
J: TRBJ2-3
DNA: TGTGCCAGCAGCTTAGGTAGCGGGAGTTTTGATACGCAGTATTTT
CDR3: CASSLGSGSFDTQYF

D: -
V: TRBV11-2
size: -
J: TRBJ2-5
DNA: TGTGCCAGCAGCTTAGAGAGGGGGGGCCGGGAGACCCAGTACTTC
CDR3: CASSLERGGRETQYF

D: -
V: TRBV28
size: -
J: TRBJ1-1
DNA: TGTGCCAGCAGTCTACAGGAGGACACTGAAGCTTTCTTT
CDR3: CASSLQEDTEAFF

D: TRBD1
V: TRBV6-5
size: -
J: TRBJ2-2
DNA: TGTGCCAGCAGTTACGCTCCCCGACAGGGGGACGGGGAGCTGTTTTTT
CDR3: CASSYAPRQGDGELFF

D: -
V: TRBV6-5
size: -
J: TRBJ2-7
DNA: TGTGCCAGCAGGGATACGGGATCCTCCTACGAGCAGTACTTC
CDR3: CASRDTGSSYEQYF

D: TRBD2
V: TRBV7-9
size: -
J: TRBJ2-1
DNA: TGTGCCAGCAGCTTAGGGACTAGCAGCCACAATGAGCAGTTCTTC
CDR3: CASSLGTSSHNEQFF

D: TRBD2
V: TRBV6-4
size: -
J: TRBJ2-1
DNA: TGTGCCAGCAGTGACTCCCGGACTAGCGGGAGCTACAATGAGCAGTTCTTC
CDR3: CASSDSRTSGSYNEQFF

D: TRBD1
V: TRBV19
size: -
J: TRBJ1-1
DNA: TGTGCCAGTACCCGGGACAGGAACACTGAAGCTTTCTTT
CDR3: CASTRDRNTEAFF

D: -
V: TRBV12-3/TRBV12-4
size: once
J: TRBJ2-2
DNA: TGTGCCAGCAGTTTTGGGGGGGGCGAGCTGTTTTTT
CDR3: CASSFGGGELFF

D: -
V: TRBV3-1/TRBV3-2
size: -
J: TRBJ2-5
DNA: TGTGCCAGCAGTGCTCCACAGGTCACGAGAGAGACCCAGTACTTC
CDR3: CASSAPQVTRETQYF

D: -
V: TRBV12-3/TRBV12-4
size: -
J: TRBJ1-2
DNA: TGTGCCAGCAGGGGACCGGCACTATCTGGCTACACCTTC
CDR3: CASRGPALSGYTF

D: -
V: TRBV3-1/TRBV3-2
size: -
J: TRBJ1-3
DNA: TGTGCCAGCAGCACAACGCCCCGGAGTAGCTCTGGAAACACCATATATTTT
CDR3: CASSTTPRSSSGNTIYF

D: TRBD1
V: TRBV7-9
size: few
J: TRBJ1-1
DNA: TGTGCCAGCAGTATTGGACAGGGGGCGGCTGAAGCTTTCTTT
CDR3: CASSIGQGAAEAFF

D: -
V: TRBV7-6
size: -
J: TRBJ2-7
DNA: TGTGCCAGCAGCTTAAACCCGTCGTCCGAGCAGTACTTC
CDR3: CASSLNPSSEQYF

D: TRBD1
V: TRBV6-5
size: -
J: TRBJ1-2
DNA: TGTGCCAGCAGTTACGGGGGGACAGGGGAGTACACCTTC
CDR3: CASSYGGTGEYTF

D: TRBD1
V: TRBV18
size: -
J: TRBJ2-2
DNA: TGTGCCAGCTCACCAACCGGACAGGGGGCGGTCACCGGGGAGCTGTTTTTT
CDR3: CASSPTGQGAVTGELFF

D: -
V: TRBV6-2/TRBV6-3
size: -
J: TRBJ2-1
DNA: TGTGCCAGCAGTAGCGGGTGGGTTTCCTACAATGAGCAGTTCTTC
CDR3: CASSSGWVSYNEQFF

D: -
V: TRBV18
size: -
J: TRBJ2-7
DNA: TGTGCCAGCTCACCAGTGTCCTACGAGCAGTACTTC
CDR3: CASSPVSYEQYF